This record covers a single TCR beta chain. Here immunoSEQ multiplex PCR was the method, and the copy in TCRdb shows in-frame clones only, minus some. The table lists approximately 31,000 clones, about 89% of them singletons. The data were taken from a study of T cell changes during pregnancy in multiple sclerosis. The V gene end was trimmed by 2 bases and the J gene end by 2 bases; junction bases not matched to a gene: 10. The length of the CDR3 is 17 residues. Germline V lookup: CDR1 MDHEN, CDR2 SYDVKM. The chain employs TRBV28 and TRBJ2-5, with 8 positions matching TRBD2. The sample in question was CD8+ T cells from peripheral blood mononuclear cells, obtained in the second trimester of pregnancy. The TCR was taken from a female donor with multiple sclerosis, enrolled in a pregnancy study. CDR3 sequence (DNA): TGTGCCAGCAGTTTAACCTTAGCGGGAACGGGTCAAGAGACCCAGTACTTC. The encoded protein is CASSLTLAGTGQETQYF.